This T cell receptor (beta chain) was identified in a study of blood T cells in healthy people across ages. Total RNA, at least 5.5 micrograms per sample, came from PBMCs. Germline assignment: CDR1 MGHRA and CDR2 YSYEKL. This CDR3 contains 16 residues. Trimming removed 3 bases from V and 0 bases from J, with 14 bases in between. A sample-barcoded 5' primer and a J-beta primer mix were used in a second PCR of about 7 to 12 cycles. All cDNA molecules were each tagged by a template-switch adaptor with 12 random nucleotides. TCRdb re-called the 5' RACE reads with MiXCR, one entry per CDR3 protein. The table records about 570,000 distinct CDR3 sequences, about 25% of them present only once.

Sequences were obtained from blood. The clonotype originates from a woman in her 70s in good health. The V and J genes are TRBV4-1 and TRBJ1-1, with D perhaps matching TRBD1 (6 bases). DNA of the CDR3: TGCGCCAGCAGCCACAGGGGAAACTACATGAACACTGAAGCTTTCTTT. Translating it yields CASSHRGNYMNTEAFF.